This T cell receptor beta chain was observed in a study of blood T cell repertoires in COVID-19. Some clones are missing from TCRdb's copy, which holds only in-frame ones; the method was immunoSEQ multiplex PCR. The sample shows approximately 230,000 clones, around 88% of them seen only once. V lost 0 bases, J lost 8 bases, and 7 bases lay in between. CDR1 SEHNR and CDR2 FQNEAQ come from the germline V gene (reference sequence). The CDR3 has 12 residues. Participant-reported clinical history was the basis for cohort assignment. Material for sequencing was PBMCs or T cells enriched from blood (not recorded which). This chain links TRBV7-9 with TRBJ1-2; D is perhaps TRBD1 (5 bases). This receptor was taken from a woman between 50 and 59 years old with acute COVID-19. The CDR3 loop reads CASSLAQGGYTF. DNA of the CDR3: TGTGCCAGCAGCTTAGCTCAGGGAGGCTACACCTTC.